A single sample gave rise to the 10 T cell receptor beta chains below, sequenced in a study of quantifying T cell responses using KT2 cells. Study summary: TCR alpha and beta constant-region primers primed reverse transcription of RNA.

A single-stranded UMI oligo with SP2 sequence was ligated to cDNA 3' ends. An equimolar mix of RC1.1 and RC1.2 primed the beta chain across TRBC1 and TRBC2. Via MiXCR, TCRdb re-called the UMI-ligation and nested PCR reads, giving one row per CDR3 protein. The sample contains tens of thousands of distinct CDR3 sequences, under 7.5% of which appear only once. The sample consisted of PBMCs spiked with cells of the T cell clone KT2. These receptors originate from a human donor.

V usage is TRBV25-1 and J usage is TRBJ2-7; D may be TRBD1 or TRBD2 (6 bases each). Germline-derived CDR1 and CDR2 are MGHDK and SYGVNS. Trimming took off 2 bases at V and 0 bases at J, with 11 bases between the two ends. The CDR3 totals 15 residues. The CDR3 region has the DNA TGTGCCAGCAGTGAACAGGGGACTCACTCCTACGAGCAGTACTTC. It translates to CASSEQGTHSYEQYF.

This clonotype was recorded many times. The chain links TRBV7-2 to TRBJ1-1; D not certain. CDR1 and CDR2 from the germline V gene are SGHTA and FQGNSA. The CDR3 is 13 residues long. V was cut by 5 bases and J by 7 bases, with 14 bases left in between. The CDR3 loop is CASSPQWEGEAFF. The CDR3 nucleotides read TGTGCCAGCAGCCCCCAGTGGGAGGGTGAAGCTTTCTTT.

This clonotype has at least ten counts. The chain couples TRBV4-3 to TRBJ1-6; maybe TRBD1 (5 bases). V was cut by 0 bases and J by 6 bases, with 12 bases left in between. CDR3 size: 16 residues. The germline V gene encodes CDR1 LGHNA and CDR2 YSLEER. The CDR3 DNA is TGCGCCAGCAGCCAAGAACCCTCAGGGCTTAATTCACCCCTCCACTTT. This gives the protein CASSQEPSGLNSPLHF.

V gene TRBV20-1 combines with J gene TRBJ2-7; 8 bases line up with TRBD2. J was trimmed by 5 bases and V by 5 bases; bases with no gene match: 11. There are 14 residues in the CDR3. Germline values: CDR1 DFQATT, CDR2 SNEGSKA (reference sequence). CDR3 residues: CSALRQRESNEQYF. For the CDR3, the DNA is TGCAGTGCTCTCCGCCAGCGGGAGAGTAACGAGCAGTACTTC.

The table lists this clonotype with a few counts. The chain combines TRBV6-2 or TRBV6-3 with TRBJ1-4; D unresolved. The CDR3 extends over 15 amino acids. Germline CDR1 is MNHEY and CDR2 is SVGEGT. V lost 6 bases and J 4 bases, leaving 15 bases between the germline ends. The CDR3, as DNA: TGTGCCAGCAGATCCCGGCCGCTATTTAATGAAAAACTGTTTTTT. As protein: CASRSRPLFNEKLFF.

This clonotype was counted ten times or more. The chain couples TRBV7-8 to TRBJ2-7; D might be TRBD2 (6 bases). CDR3 length: 15 amino acids. V lost 5 bases and J 4 bases, leaving 18 bases between the germline ends. The germline gives CDR1 SGHVS, CDR2 FQNEAQ. The DNA of the CDR3 is TGTGCCAGCAGCCTACTGACGGGGGTAGAATACGAGCAGTACTTC. The encoded protein is CASSLLTGVEYEQYF. Looking up the rest from reference TRBV7-8 and TRBJ2-7 gives the full variable domain: GAGVSQSPRYKVAKRGQDVALRCDPISGHVSLFWYQQALGQGPEFLTYFQNEAQLDKSGLPSDRFFAERPEGSVSTLKIQRTQQEDSAVYLCASSLLTGVEYEQYFGPGTRLTVT.

This clonotype was counted many times. The chain carries TRBV3-1 and TRBJ1-5; D ambiguous. Trimming stripped 1 base from V and 9 bases from J, with 10 bases between. The CDR3 consists of 13 residues. The V gene's germline CDR1 is LGHDT and CDR2 YNNKEL (reference sequence). CDR3 amino acids: CASSQAAGGPQHF. The CDR3 DNA is TGTGCCAGCAGCCAAGCCGCCGGTGGGCCCCAGCATTTT.

This clonotype was counted ten times or more. The chain carries TRBV7-2 and TRBJ2-5; TRBD2 agrees at 9 bases. Unmatched junction bases numbered 3, after V lost 0 bases and J lost 4 bases. The germline CDR1 and CDR2 sequences are SGHTA and FQGNSA. The CDR3 spans 15 residues. CDR3 protein: CASSLAASGVETQYF. The CDR3 nucleotides read TGTGCCAGCAGCTTAGCTGCTAGCGGGGTAGAGACCCAGTACTTC. Together with reference TRBV7-2 and TRBJ2-5, the CDR3 gives the full variable domain: GAGVSQSPSNKVTEKGKDVELRCDPISGHTALYWYRQSLGQGLEFLIYFQGNSAPDKSGLPSDRFSAERTGGSVSTLTIQRTQQEDSAVYLCASSLAASGVETQYFGPGTRLLVL.

This clonotype was recorded a few times. The rearrangement links TRBV3-1 to TRBJ2-3; 12 positions match TRBD2. The V and J ends lost 2 bases and 6 bases, in that order; junction bases with no gene match: 3. CDR1 LGHDT and CDR2 YNNKEL come from the germline V gene (reference sequence). The CDR3 runs 15 residues. The CDR3 spells CASSQRTSGVDTQYF. In nucleotides, the CDR3 is TGTGCCAGCAGCCAACGGACTAGCGGGGTGGATACGCAGTATTTT.

This clonotype came up many times. This chain links TRBV20-1 with TRBJ2-5, with TRBD2 matching over 15 bases. The CDR3 has 18 amino acids. V trimming: 1 base; J trimming: 0 bases; junction bases outside the gene matches: 6. Germline V gene data show CDR1 as DFQATT and CDR2 as SNEGSKA (reference sequence). The CDR3 bases are TGCAGTGCTAGAGCTGGACTAGCGGGAGGGAAGTACCAAGAGACCCAGTACTTC. Protein: CSARAGLAGGKYQETQYF.